This TCR beta chain was sequenced during a study of blood T cells in healthy people across ages. Using a J-beta primer mix together with a sample-barcoded 5' primer, a second PCR was run for about 7 to 12 cycles. TCRdb independently ran MiXCR on the 5' RACE reads; one entry per CDR3 protein. The sample lists hundreds of thousands of distinct CDR3 sequences, approximately 50% occurring once. Details on this clonotype: The junction departs from germline at one end; a sequencing error may be responsible.

This CDR3 comprises 15 residues. CDR1 is DFQATT and CDR2 is SNEGSKA in the germline V gene (reference sequence). The sequence derives from a man aged 55 to 70 in good health. This sequence joins TRBV20-1 and TRBJ1-6, with D unclear. What was sequenced was blood. CDR3 in amino acids: CSARGSRNYNSSLHF. The DNA of the CDR3 is TGCAGTGCTAGAGGGTCCAGGAACTATAATTCATCCCTCCACTTT.